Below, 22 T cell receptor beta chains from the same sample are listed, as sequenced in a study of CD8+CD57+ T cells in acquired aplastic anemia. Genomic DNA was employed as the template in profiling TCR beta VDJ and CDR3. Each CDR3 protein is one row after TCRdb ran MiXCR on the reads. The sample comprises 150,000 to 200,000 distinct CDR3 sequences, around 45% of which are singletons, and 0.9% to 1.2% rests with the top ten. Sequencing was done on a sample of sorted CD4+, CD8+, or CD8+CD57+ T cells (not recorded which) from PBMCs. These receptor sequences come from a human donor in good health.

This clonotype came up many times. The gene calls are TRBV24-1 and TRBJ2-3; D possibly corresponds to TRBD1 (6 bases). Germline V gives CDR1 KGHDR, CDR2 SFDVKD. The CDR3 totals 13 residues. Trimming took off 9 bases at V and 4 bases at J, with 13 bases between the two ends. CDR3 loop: CATAGAGADTQYF. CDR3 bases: TGTGCCACCGCAGGGGCAGGGGCAGATACGCAGTATTTT.

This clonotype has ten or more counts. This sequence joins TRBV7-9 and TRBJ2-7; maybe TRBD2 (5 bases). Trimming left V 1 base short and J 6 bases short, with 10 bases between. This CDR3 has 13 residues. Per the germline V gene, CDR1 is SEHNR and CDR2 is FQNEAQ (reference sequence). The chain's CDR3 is CASSLVEDGEQYF. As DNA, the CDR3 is TGTGCCAGCAGCTTAGTGGAGGATGGCGAGCAGTACTTC.

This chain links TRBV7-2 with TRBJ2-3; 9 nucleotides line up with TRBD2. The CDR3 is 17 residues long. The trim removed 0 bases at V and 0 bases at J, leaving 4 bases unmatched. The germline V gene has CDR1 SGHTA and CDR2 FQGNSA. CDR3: CASSLASGSTSTDTQYF. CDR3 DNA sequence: TGTGCCAGCAGCTTAGCTAGCGGGAGCACTAGCACAGATACGCAGTATTTT.

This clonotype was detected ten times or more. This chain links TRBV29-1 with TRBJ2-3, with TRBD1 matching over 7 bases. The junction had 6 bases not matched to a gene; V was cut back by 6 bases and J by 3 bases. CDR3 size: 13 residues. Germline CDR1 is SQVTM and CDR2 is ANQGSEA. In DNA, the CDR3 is TGCAGCGTAAAGCAGGGGGTTACAGATACGCAGTATTTT. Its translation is CSVKQGVTDTQYF.

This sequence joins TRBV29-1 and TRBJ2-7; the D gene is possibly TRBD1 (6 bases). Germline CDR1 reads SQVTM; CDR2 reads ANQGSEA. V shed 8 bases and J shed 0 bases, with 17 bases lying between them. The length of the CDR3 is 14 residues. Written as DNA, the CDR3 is TGCAGCTTATCGAGGACAGTTAACTCCTACGAGCAGTACTTC. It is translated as CSLSRTVNSYEQYF.

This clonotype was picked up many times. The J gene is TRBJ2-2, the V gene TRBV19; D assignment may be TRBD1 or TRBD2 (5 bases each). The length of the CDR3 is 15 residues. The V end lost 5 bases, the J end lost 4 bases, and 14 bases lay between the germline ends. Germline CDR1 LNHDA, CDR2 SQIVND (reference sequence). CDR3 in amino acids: CASSYATGPTGELFF. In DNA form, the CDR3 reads TGTGCCAGTAGTTACGCGACGGGGCCCACCGGGGAGCTGTTTTTT.

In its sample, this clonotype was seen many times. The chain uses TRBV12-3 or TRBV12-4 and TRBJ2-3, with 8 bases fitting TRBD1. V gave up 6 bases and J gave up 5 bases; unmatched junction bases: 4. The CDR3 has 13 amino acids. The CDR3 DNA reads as TGTGCCAGCAGCCTTGACAGGGGAGATACGCAGTATTTT. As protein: CASSLDRGDTQYF.

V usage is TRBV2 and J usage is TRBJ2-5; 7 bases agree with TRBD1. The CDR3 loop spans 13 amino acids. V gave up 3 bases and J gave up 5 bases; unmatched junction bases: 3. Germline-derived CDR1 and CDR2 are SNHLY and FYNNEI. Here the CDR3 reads CASSDGQEETQYF. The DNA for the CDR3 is TGTGCCAGCAGTGACGGACAGGAGGAGACCCAGTACTTC.

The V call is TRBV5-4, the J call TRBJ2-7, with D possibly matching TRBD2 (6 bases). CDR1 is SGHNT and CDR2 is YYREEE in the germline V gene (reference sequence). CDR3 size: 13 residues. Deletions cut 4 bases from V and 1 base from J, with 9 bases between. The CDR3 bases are TGTGCCAGCAGCCCGGGGGTTTCCTACGAGCAGTACTTC. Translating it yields CASSPGVSYEQYF.

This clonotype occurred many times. The CDR3 reads CATSPSFF. CDR3 DNA: TGTGCCACCAGTCCCTCTTTCTTT. This rearrangement joins TRBV19 to TRBJ1-1; D ambiguous. Trimming took 10 bases from V and 12 from J, leaving 9 bases between them. The CDR3 length is 8 residues. Germline V gene sequence: CDR1 LNHDA, CDR2 SQIVND (reference sequence).

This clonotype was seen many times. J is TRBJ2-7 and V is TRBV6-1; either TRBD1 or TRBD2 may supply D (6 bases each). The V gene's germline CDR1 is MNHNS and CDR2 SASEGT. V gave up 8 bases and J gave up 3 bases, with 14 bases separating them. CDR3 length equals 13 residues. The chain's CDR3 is CASGVEGGYEQYF. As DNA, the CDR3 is TGTGCCAGCGGAGTGGAGGGGGGCTACGAGCAGTACTTC.

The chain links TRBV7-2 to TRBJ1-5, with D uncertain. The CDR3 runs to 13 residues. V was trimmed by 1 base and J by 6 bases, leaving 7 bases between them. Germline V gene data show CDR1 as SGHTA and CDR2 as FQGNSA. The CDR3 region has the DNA TGTGCCAGCAGCTTAGTCGCGGGTCAGCCCCAGCATTTT. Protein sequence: CASSLVAGQPQHF.

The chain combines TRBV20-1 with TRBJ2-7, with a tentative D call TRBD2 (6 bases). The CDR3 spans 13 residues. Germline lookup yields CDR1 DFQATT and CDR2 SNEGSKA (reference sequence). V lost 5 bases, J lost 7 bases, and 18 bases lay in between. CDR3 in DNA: TGCAGTGCTGGATTAGCGGCATCGGGGGAGCAGTACTTC. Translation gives CSAGLAASGEQYF.

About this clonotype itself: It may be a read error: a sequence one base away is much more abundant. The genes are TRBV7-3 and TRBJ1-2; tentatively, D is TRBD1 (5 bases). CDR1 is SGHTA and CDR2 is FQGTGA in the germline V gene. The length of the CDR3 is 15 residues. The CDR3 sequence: CASSGSWGSNYGCTF. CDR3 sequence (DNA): TGTGCCAGCAGCGGGTCTTGGGGCTCTAACTATGGCTGCACCTTC.

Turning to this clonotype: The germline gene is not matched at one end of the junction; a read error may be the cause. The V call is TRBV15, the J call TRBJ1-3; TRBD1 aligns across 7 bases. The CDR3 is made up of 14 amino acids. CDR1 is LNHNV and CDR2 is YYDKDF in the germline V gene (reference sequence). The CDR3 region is CATTDRVPGNTIYF. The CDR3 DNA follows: TGTGCTACCACCGACAGGGTTCCTGGAAACACCATATATTTT.

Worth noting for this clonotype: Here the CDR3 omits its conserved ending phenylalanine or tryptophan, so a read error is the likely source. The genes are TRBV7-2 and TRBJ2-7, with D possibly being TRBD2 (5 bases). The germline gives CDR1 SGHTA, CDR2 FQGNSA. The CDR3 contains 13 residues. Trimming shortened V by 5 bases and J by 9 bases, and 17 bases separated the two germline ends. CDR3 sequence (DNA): TGTGCCAGCAGCCCGGAGTACGGACTCACGCAGTACTAC. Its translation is CASSPEYGLTQYY.

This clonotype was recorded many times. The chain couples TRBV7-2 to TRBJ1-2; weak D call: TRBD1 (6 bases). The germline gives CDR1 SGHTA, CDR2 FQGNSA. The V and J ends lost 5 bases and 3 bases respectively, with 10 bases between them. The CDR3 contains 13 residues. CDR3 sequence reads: CASSRGGDYGYTF. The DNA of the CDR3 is TGTGCCAGCAGCCGAGGGGGGGACTATGGCTACACCTTC.

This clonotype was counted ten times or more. DNA of the CDR3: TGTGCCAGCAGCTCTCCGGATGAAAAACTGTTTTTT. This gives the protein CASSSPDEKLFF. The chain combines TRBV7-3 with TRBJ1-4; D is undetermined. Trimming shortened V by 4 bases and J by 6 bases, and 6 bases separated the two germline ends. CDR1 and CDR2 (germline): SGHTA, FQGTGA. This CDR3 has 12 amino acids.

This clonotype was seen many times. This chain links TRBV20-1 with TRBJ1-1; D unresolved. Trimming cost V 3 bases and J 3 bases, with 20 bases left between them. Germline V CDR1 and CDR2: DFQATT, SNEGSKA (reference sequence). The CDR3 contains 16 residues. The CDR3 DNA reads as TGCAGTGCTAGGGCTCCGGCGGCTCTTGCTGACACTGAAGCTTTCTTT. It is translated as CSARAPAALADTEAFF.

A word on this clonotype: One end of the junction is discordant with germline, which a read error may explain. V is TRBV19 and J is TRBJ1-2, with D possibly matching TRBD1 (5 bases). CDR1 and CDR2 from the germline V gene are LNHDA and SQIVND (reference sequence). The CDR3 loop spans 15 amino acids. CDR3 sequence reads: CAGSKERQSTYGYTF. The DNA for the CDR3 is TGTGCCGGTAGTAAAGAGAGACAGTCTACGTATGGCTACACCTTC.

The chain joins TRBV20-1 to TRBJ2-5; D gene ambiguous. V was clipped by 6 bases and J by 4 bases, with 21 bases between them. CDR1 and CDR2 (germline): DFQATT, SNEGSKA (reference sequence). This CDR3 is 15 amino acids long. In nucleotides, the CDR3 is TGCAGTGCCTACCAAAGGACGGATCCCGTAGAGACCCAGTACTTC. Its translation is CSAYQRTDPVETQYF.

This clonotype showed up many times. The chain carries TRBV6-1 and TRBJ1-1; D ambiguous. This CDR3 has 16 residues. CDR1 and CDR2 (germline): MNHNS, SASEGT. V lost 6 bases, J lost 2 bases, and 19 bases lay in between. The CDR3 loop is CASSTIAGFGNTEAFF. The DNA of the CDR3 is TGTGCCAGCAGCACCATTGCGGGGTTCGGAAACACTGAAGCTTTCTTT.